This T cell receptor (beta chain) was sequenced for a study of PD-L1 blockade in urothelial cancer. In the study overall: The authors examined blood 3 weeks (second dose) and 6 weeks after treatment start.

The time point: peripheral blood 6 weeks after treatment start. The authors spiked synthetic TCR analog templates into each PCR. Produced via immunoSEQ multiplex PCR; TCRdb's table is partial and in-frame only. The table shows about 43,000 clones, with roughly 80% occurring only once. With 1 base removed from V and 7 bases from J, the gap between germline ends came to 11 bases. CDR1 and CDR2 (germline): SGHTA, FQGTGA. There are 15 residues in the CDR3. The chain links TRBV7-3 to TRBJ1-6; maybe TRBD1 (5 bases). The source was PBMCs, collected around atezolizumab (anti-PD-L1) treatment. This receptor was taken from a man between 60 and 75 years old with urothelial cancer. This chain's CDR3 is CASSLNTGGNSPLHF. The CDR3 nucleotides are TGTGCCAGCAGCTTAAACACCGGGGGGAATTCACCCCTCCACTTT.